These T cell receptor beta chains were read from a single sample in a study of control samples from healthy donors and cancer patients. TCRdb keeps only in-frame clones here, not all; method: immunoSEQ multiplex PCR. The sample holds 75,000 to 100,000 clones; around nine tenths are singletons and the top ten take roughly an eighth. The specimen was blood. These receptors were collected from a man aged 30-40 years in good health. Both conserved end residues are part of each CDR3. A D gene is named only where the DNA matches it firmly. Only some rows state a clone size, as once, few, many or a class for expanded clones.

V gene: TRBV7-9; CDR3 length: 17; J gene: TRBJ2-4; D gene: TRBD1; clone size: NA; CDR3 protein: CASSPKTGAEAKNIQYF; CDR3 DNA: TGTGCCAGCAGCCCGAAGACAGGGGCTGAGGCCAAAAACATTCAGTACTTC
V gene: TRBV27; CDR3 length: 16; J gene: TRBJ1-1; D gene: NA; clone size: NA; CDR3 protein: CASSLFGLGSHTEAFF; CDR3 DNA: TGTGCCAGCAGTTTATTCGGGCTGGGGAGTCACACTGAAGCTTTCTTT
V gene: TRBV28; CDR3 length: 12; J gene: TRBJ1-2; D gene: NA; clone size: once; CDR3 protein: CASSFASRGYTF; CDR3 DNA: TGTGCCAGCAGTTTCGCATCGAGGGGCTACACCTTC
V gene: TRBV6-5; CDR3 length: 13; J gene: TRBJ1-5; D gene: NA; clone size: NA; CDR3 protein: CASIGGVGQPQHF; CDR3 DNA: TGTGCCAGCATAGGGGGGGTTGGCCAGCCCCAGCATTTT
V gene: TRBV29-1; CDR3 length: 15; J gene: TRBJ2-1; D gene: TRBD2; clone size: NA; CDR3 protein: CSFPPSGSAYNEQFF; CDR3 DNA: TGCAGCTTTCCCCCTAGCGGGAGTGCCTACAATGAGCAGTTCTTC
V gene: TRBV24-1; CDR3 length: 15; J gene: TRBJ2-5; D gene: TRBD1; clone size: NA; CDR3 protein: CATSARDRVGETQYF; CDR3 DNA: TGTGCCACCAGTGCCCGGGACAGGGTGGGGGAGACCCAGTACTTC
V gene: TRBV30; CDR3 length: 12; J gene: TRBJ1-2; D gene: TRBD1; clone size: NA; CDR3 protein: CAGGTGGYGYTF; CDR3 DNA: TGTGCGGGGGGGACAGGGGGCTATGGCTACACCTTC
V gene: TRBV5-4; CDR3 length: 15; J gene: TRBJ1-1; D gene: NA; clone size: NA; CDR3 protein: CASSLLNIRNTEAFF; CDR3 DNA: TGTGCCAGCAGCTTGCTAAACATCCGGAACACTGAAGCTTTCTTT
V gene: TRBV7-8; CDR3 length: 17; J gene: TRBJ1-3; D gene: NA; clone size: NA; CDR3 protein: CASSYVSGTTNGNTIYF; CDR3 DNA: TGTGCCAGCAGCTACGTATCCGGGACTACGAATGGAAACACCATATATTTT
V gene: TRBV14; CDR3 length: 16; J gene: TRBJ2-3; D gene: NA; clone size: NA; CDR3 protein: CASSPPGALGADTQYF; CDR3 DNA: TGTGCCAGCAGCCCGCCCGGGGCCCTGGGGGCAGATACGCAGTATTTT
V gene: TRBV11-2; CDR3 length: 16; J gene: TRBJ2-3; D gene: TRBD2; clone size: NA; CDR3 protein: CASSLEGLAGADTQYF; CDR3 DNA: TGTGCCAGCAGCTTAGAGGGACTAGCGGGAGCAGATACGCAGTATTTT
V gene: TRBV5-1; CDR3 length: 16; J gene: TRBJ1-4; D gene: NA; clone size: NA; CDR3 protein: CASSPHLESTNEKLFF; CDR3 DNA: TGCGCCAGCAGCCCACACCTGGAGTCTACTAATGAAAAACTGTTTTTT
V gene: TRBV2; CDR3 length: 16; J gene: TRBJ1-1; D gene: TRBD1; clone size: NA; CDR3 protein: CASRATGRVGNTEAFF; CDR3 DNA: TGTGCCAGCAGGGCGACAGGGAGGGTTGGGAACACTGAAGCTTTCTTT
V gene: TRBV18; CDR3 length: 15; J gene: TRBJ1-1; D gene: NA; clone size: NA; CDR3 protein: CASSSLDGLNTEAFF; CDR3 DNA: TGTGCCAGCTCATCATTGGACGGTTTGAACACTGAAGCTTTCTTT
V gene: TRBV5-4; CDR3 length: 15; J gene: TRBJ2-4; D gene: NA; clone size: NA; CDR3 protein: CASTPGGLAGDIQYF; CDR3 DNA: TGTGCCAGCACCCCCGGGGGGCTCGCCGGGGACATTCAGTACTTC
V gene: TRBV30; CDR3 length: 11; J gene: TRBJ1-3; D gene: NA; clone size: few; CDR3 protein: CAWSTGNTIYF; CDR3 DNA: TGTGCCTGGAGTACTGGAAACACCATATATTTT
V gene: TRBV5-4; CDR3 length: 14; J gene: TRBJ1-1; D gene: NA; clone size: NA; CDR3 protein: CASSVLPENTEAFF; CDR3 DNA: TGTGCCAGCAGCGTTCTTCCAGAGAACACTGAAGCTTTCTTT
V gene: TRBV9; CDR3 length: 14; J gene: TRBJ1-5; D gene: TRBD1; clone size: NA; CDR3 protein: CASSYGTESQPQHF; CDR3 DNA: TGTGCCAGCAGCTACGGGACAGAGAGTCAGCCCCAGCATTTT
V gene: TRBV10-3; CDR3 length: 12; J gene: TRBJ1-5; D gene: NA; clone size: once; CDR3 protein: CAISGENQPQHF; CDR3 DNA: TGTGCCATCAGTGGGGAGAATCAGCCCCAGCATTTT
V gene: TRBV7-9; CDR3 length: 15; J gene: TRBJ1-1; D gene: NA; clone size: NA; CDR3 protein: CASSPSDSSAGEAFF; CDR3 DNA: TGTGCCAGCAGCCCCTCGGACTCCTCGGCCGGGGAAGCTTTCTTT
V gene: TRBV6-5; CDR3 length: 13; J gene: TRBJ1-4; D gene: NA; clone size: NA; CDR3 protein: CASGMRVGEKLFF; CDR3 DNA: TGTGCCAGCGGGATGAGAGTGGGTGAAAAACTGTTTTTT
V gene: TRBV28; CDR3 length: 15; J gene: TRBJ2-7; D gene: NA; clone size: NA; CDR3 protein: CASSPGWSEFYEQYF; CDR3 DNA: TGTGCCAGCAGCCCGGGATGGAGTGAATTCTACGAGCAGTACTTC
V gene: TRBV25-1; CDR3 length: 11; J gene: TRBJ1-6; D gene: NA; clone size: NA; CDR3 protein: CATNSDNPLHF; CDR3 DNA: TGTGCCACCAACTCGGACAATCCCCTCCACTTT
V gene: TRBV5-8; CDR3 length: 13; J gene: TRBJ1-2; D gene: TRBD1; clone size: few; CDR3 protein: CASSRGTGSGYTF; CDR3 DNA: TGTGCCAGCAGCCGGGGGACAGGTAGTGGCTACACCTTC
V gene: TRBV15; CDR3 length: 16; J gene: TRBJ2-3; D gene: TRBD1; clone size: once; CDR3 protein: CATSKTGQTGADTQYF; CDR3 DNA: TGTGCCACCAGCAAAACCGGACAGACAGGGGCAGATACGCAGTATTTT
V gene: TRBV11-2; CDR3 length: 14; J gene: TRBJ1-1; D gene: NA; clone size: NA; CDR3 protein: CASSSGPRDTEAFF; CDR3 DNA: TGTGCCAGCAGCTCGGGGCCGCGGGACACTGAAGCTTTCTTT
V gene: TRBV18; CDR3 length: 18; J gene: TRBJ2-1; D gene: TRBD2; clone size: NA; CDR3 protein: CASSRLAGTSGRDNEQFF; CDR3 DNA: TGTGCCAGCTCACGGCTAGCTGGGACTAGCGGGAGAGACAATGAGCAGTTCTTC
V gene: TRBV7-9; CDR3 length: 15; J gene: TRBJ2-6; D gene: NA; clone size: NA; CDR3 protein: CAGSSTESGANVLTF; CDR3 DNA: TGTGCCGGCAGCTCAACCGAGTCTGGGGCCAACGTCCTGACTTTC
V gene: TRBV7-9; CDR3 length: 17; J gene: TRBJ2-3; D gene: NA; clone size: NA; CDR3 protein: CASSLVDISENTDTQYF; CDR3 DNA: TGTGCCAGCAGCTTAGTTGATATTAGCGAGAACACAGATACGCAGTATTTT
V gene: TRBV5-1; CDR3 length: 15; J gene: TRBJ2-3; D gene: TRBD2; clone size: NA; CDR3 protein: CASSWEGLRTDTQYF; CDR3 DNA: TGCGCCAGCAGCTGGGAGGGCCTAAGGACAGATACGCAGTATTTT
V gene: TRBV7-3; CDR3 length: 15; J gene: TRBJ2-1; D gene: TRBD2; clone size: NA; CDR3 protein: CASSPLAGGENEQFF; CDR3 DNA: TGTGCCAGCAGCCCACTAGCGGGAGGGGAAAATGAGCAGTTCTTC
V gene: TRBV5-6; CDR3 length: 15; J gene: TRBJ1-3; D gene: NA; clone size: NA; CDR3 protein: CASSLSRALGNTIYF; CDR3 DNA: TGTGCCAGCAGCTTGTCCCGGGCTTTAGGGAACACCATATATTTT
V gene: TRBV18; CDR3 length: 15; J gene: TRBJ2-2; D gene: NA; clone size: few; CDR3 protein: CASSPRTENTGELFF; CDR3 DNA: TGTGCCAGCTCACCGCGGACGGAGAACACCGGGGAGCTGTTTTTT